The 2 T cell receptor beta chains in this list originate from one sample, sequenced in a study of T cells after yellow fever vaccination. TCRdb itself ran the 5' RACE reads through MiXCR, one entry per CDR3 protein. The sample lists 300,000 to 400,000 distinct CDR3 sequences, roughly 8% occurring once. The material was PBMCs, obtained approximately 47 days after the first yellow fever vaccination. These TCRs come from a man between 18 and 29 years old who received the YFV17D yellow fever vaccine.

The chain is built from TRBV20-1 and TRBJ1-5; maybe TRBD1 (5 bases). Trimming stripped 6 bases from V and 5 bases from J, with 17 bases between. The CDR3 extends over 14 amino acids. Germline V gene data show CDR1 as DFQATT and CDR2 as SNEGSKA (reference sequence). CDR3 in DNA: TGCAGTGCCGGTGCAGGGACCAACGATCAGCCCCAGCATTTT. Protein product: CSAGAGTNDQPQHF.

In this sample, this clonotype turned up a few times. The rearrangement uses TRBV5-6 and TRBJ2-1; D is uncertain. Per germline, CDR1 SGHDT and CDR2 YYEEEE. The V end lost 4 bases, the J end lost 6 bases, and 17 bases lay between the germline ends. The CDR3 extends over 15 amino acids. The CDR3 region is CASSVQFRWRNEQFF. In DNA form, the CDR3 reads TGTGCCAGCAGCGTACAGTTCCGATGGCGCAATGAGCAGTTCTTC.